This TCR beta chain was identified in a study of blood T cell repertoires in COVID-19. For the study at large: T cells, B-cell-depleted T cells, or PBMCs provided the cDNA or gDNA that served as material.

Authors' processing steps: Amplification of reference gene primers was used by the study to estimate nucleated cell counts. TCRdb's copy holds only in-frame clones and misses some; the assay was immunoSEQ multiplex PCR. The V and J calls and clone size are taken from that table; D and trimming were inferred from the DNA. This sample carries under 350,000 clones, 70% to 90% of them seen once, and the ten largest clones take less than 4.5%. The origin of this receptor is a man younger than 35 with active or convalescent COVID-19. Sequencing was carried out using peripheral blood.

CDR3: CASSPQIQGSTDTQYF. Written as DNA, the CDR3 is TGTGCCAGCAGCCCACAAATACAGGGTAGCACAGATACGCAGTATTTT. The chain combines TRBV7-9 with TRBJ2-3; D possibly corresponds to TRBD1 (6 bases). Germline values: CDR1 SEHNR, CDR2 FQNEAQ (reference sequence). The V end was cut by 5 bases, the J end by 0 bases, with 15 bases between. The CDR3 has 16 residues.